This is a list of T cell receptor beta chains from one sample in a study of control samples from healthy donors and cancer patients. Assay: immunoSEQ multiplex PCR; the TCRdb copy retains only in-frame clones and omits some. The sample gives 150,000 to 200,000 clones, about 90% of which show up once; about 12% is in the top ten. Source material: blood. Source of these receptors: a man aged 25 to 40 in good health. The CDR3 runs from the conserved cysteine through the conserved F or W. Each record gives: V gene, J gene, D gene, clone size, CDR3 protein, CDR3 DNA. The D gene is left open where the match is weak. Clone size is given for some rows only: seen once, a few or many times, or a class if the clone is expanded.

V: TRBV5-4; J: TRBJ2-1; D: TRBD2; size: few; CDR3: CASSLSGLAGGVNEQFF; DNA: TGTGCCAGCAGCTTGTCGGGACTAGCGGGGGGTGTCAATGAGCAGTTCTTC
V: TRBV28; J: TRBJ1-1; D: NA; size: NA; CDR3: CASSSIGGTEAFF; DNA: TGTGCCAGCAGTTCAATCGGGGGCACTGAAGCTTTCTTT
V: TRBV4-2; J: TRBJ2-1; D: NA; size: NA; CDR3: CASSLPLRGNEQFF; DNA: TGTGCCAGCAGCCTCCCCCTACGAGGCAATGAGCAGTTCTTC
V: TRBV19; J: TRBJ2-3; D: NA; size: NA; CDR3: CAARSYSTDTQYF; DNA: TGTGCCGCCCGTTCTTACAGCACAGATACGCAGTATTTT
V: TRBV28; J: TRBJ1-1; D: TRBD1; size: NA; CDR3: CASSPDRGITEAFF; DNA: TGTGCCAGCAGTCCAGACAGGGGGATCACTGAAGCTTTCTTT
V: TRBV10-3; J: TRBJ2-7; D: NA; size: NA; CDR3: CASTRGPTYEQYF; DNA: TGTGCCAGTACGCGGGGACCCACCTACGAGCAGTACTTC
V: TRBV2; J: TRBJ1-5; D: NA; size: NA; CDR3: CASSYDSPPQHF; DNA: TGTGCCAGCAGTTACGACAGCCCTCCCCAGCATTTT
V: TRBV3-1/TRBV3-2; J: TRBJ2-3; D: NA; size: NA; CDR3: CASSPGKGSMTDTQYF; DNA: TGTGCCAGCAGCCCTGGTAAGGGGAGTATGACAGATACGCAGTATTTT
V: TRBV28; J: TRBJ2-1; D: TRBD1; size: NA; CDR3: CASSPARTGRSHNEQFF; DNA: TGTGCCAGCAGCCCTGCTAGGACAGGGAGGTCTCACAATGAGCAGTTCTTC
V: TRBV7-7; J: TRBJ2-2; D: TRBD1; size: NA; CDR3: CASSPRTGEGGELFF; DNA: TGTGCCAGCAGCCCTAGGACAGGGGAGGGCGGGGAGCTGTTTTTT
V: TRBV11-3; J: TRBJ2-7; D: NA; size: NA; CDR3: CASSLAGQYEQYF; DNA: TGTGCCAGCAGCTTAGCAGGACAGTACGAGCAGTACTTC
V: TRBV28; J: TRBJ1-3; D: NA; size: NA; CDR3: CASSLGGLGGTIYF; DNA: TGTGCCAGCAGTTTGGGAGGGCTTGGGGGCACCATATATTTT
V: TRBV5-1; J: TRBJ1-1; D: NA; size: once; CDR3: CASSLGQSNTEAFF; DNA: TGCGCCAGCAGCTTGGGACAGTCGAACACTGAAGCTTTCTTT
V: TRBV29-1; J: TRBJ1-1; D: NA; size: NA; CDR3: CSVGMIVGVEAFF; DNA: TGCAGCGTTGGAATGATCGTGGGGGTTGAAGCTTTCTTT
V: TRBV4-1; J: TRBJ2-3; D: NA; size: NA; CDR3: CASSRIGATDTQYF; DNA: TGCGCCAGCAGCCGGATAGGAGCCACAGATACGCAGTATTTT
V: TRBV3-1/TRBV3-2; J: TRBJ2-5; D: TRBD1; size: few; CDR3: CASSQETGGYQETQYF; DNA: TGTGCCAGCAGCCAAGAGACAGGGGGGTACCAAGAGACCCAGTACTTC
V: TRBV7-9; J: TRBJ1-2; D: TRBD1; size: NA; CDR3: CASSSNTGGLKGYTF; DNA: TGTGCCAGCAGCTCCAATACAGGGGGCCTGAAGGGCTACACCTTC
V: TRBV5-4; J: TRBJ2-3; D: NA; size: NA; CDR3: CASRLGGKKDTQYF; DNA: TGTGCCAGCCGGTTGGGCGGGAAAAAAGATACGCAGTATTTT
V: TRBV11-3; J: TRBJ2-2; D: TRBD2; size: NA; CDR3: CASSLEVAGRTGELFF; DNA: TGTGCCAGCAGCTTAGAAGTAGCGGGAAGGACCGGGGAGCTGTTTTTT
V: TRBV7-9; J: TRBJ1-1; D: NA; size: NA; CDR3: CASSFLARTEAFF; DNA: TGTGCCAGCAGCTTTTTGGCCCGGACTGAAGCTTTCTTT
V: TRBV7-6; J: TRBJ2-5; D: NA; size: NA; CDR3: CASSERGWQTQYF; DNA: TGTGCCAGCAGCGAGAGGGGGTGGCAGACCCAGTACTTC
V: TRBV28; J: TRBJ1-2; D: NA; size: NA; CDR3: CASRDLGGYTF; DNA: TGTGCCAGCAGGGATTTAGGGGGCTACACCTTC
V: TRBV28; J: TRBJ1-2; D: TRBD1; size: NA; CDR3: CASSFPLGQGGGYTF; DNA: TGTGCCAGCAGTTTCCCGCTGGGACAGGGTGGAGGCTACACCTTC
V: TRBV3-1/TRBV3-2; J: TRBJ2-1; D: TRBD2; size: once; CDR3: CASSQDGGLGTSGPRDYNEQFF; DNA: TGTGCCAGCAGCCAAGATGGGGGGTTAGGGACTAGCGGGCCCCGCGATTACAATGAGCAGTTCTTC
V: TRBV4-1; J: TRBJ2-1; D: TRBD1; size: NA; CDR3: CASSAGTGGKNEQFF; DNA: TGCGCCAGCAGTGCCGGGACAGGGGGCAAAAATGAGCAGTTCTTC
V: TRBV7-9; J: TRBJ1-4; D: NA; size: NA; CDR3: CASSLPGEKLFF; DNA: TGTGCCAGCAGCTTACCGGGTGAAAAACTGTTTTTT
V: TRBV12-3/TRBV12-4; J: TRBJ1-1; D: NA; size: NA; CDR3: CASSQVRGEAFF; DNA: TGTGCCAGCAGCCAGGTTCGGGGCGAAGCTTTCTTT
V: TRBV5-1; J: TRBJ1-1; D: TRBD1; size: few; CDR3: CASNQQGANTEAFF; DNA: TGCGCCAGCAACCAACAGGGGGCGAACACTGAAGCTTTCTTT
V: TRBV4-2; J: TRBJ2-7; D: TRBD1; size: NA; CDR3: CASSNEGTGIYEQYF; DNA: TGTGCCAGCAGCAACGAGGGGACAGGGATCTACGAGCAGTACTTC
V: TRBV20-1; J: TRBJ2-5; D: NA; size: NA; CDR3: CSATYTETQYF; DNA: TGCAGTGCAACGTATACGGAGACCCAGTACTTC
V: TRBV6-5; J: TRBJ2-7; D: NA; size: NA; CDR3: CASSQPSYEQYF; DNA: TGTGCCAGCAGTCAACCCTCTTACGAGCAGTACTTC
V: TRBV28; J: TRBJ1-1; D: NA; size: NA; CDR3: CASSSPRARGAFF; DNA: TGTGCCAGCAGTTCTCCCAGGGCCCGAGGGGCTTTCTTT
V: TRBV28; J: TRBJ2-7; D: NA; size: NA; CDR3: CASSSPFSGLALYEQYF; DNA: TGTGCCAGCAGTTCCCCGTTCTCCGGGCTAGCCCTCTACGAGCAGTACTTC
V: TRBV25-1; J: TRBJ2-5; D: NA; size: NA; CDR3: CASSGIEGPQETQYF; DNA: TGTGCCAGCAGTGGGATAGAGGGACCACAAGAGACCCAGTACTTC
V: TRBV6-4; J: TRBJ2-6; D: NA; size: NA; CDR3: CASSSGIGANVLTF; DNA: TGTGCCAGCAGTTCTGGGATTGGGGCCAACGTCCTGACTTTC
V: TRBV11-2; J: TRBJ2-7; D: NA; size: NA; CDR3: CASSLAGQRNEQYF; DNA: TGTGCCAGCAGCTTAGCTGGACAGCGCAACGAGCAGTACTTC
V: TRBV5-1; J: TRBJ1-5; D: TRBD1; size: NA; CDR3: CASSLEGARNQPQHF; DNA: TGCGCCAGCAGCTTGGAGGGGGCTCGCAATCAGCCCCAGCATTTT
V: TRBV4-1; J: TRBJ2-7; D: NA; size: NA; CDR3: CASSQEAIYEQYF; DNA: TGCGCCAGCAGCCAAGAAGCCATCTACGAGCAGTACTTC
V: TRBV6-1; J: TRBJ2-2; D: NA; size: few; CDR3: CASSEGDWVGELFF; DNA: TGTGCCAGCAGTGAAGGTGATTGGGTCGGGGAGCTGTTTTTT
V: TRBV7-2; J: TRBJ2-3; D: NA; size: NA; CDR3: CASSSPRFGDVRAQYF; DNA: TGTGCCAGCAGCTCACCTAGATTCGGGGACGTTAGAGCGCAGTATTTT
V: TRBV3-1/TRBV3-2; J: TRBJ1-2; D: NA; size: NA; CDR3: CASSQDLRTANGYTF; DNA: TGTGCCAGCAGCCAAGATCTGCGGACGGCGAATGGCTACACCTTC
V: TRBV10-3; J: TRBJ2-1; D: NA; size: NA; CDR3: CAISENSSYNEQFF; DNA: TGTGCCATCAGTGAAAACAGCTCCTACAATGAGCAGTTCTTC
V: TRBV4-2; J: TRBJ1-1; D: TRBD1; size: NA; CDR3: CASSQEIGGPPYPNTEAFF; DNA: TGTGCCAGCAGCCAAGAGATAGGGGGCCCACCTTACCCGAACACTGAAGCTTTCTTT
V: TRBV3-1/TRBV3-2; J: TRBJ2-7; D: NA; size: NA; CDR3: CASLCTYEQYF; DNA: TGTGCCAGCCTTTGTACCTACGAGCAGTACTTC
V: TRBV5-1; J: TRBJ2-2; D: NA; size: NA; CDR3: CASRVNQGSGELFF; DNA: TGCGCCAGCAGGGTCAATCAGGGTTCCGGGGAGCTGTTTTTT
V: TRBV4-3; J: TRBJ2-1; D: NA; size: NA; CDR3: CASSLGGRVGVRPHEQFF; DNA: TGCGCCAGCAGCTTGGGGGGAAGGGTGGGAGTACGTCCCCATGAGCAGTTCTTC
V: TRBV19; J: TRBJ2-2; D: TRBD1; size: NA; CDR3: CASTHASLDRVNPGELFF; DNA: TGTGCCAGTACCCATGCGTCATTGGACAGGGTAAACCCCGGGGAGCTGTTTTTT
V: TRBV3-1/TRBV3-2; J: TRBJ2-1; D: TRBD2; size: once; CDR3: CASSQGSSGGAPYNEQFF; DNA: TGTGCCAGCAGCCAAGGGAGTAGCGGGGGGGCCCCCTACAATGAGCAGTTCTTC